One and the same sample provided the 2 T cell receptor beta chains below, sequenced in a study of technical replicates of blood from several donors. TCRdb's table, derived via immunoSEQ multiplex PCR, lists solely in-frame clones and lacks some. The data contain just under 45,000 clones, roughly 96% of them singletons. Sequencing input: T cells isolated from PBMCs. These receptors all come from a human donor in good health.

This chain uses TRBV2 with TRBJ1-4, with 9 bases fitting TRBD1. Germline V CDR1 and CDR2: SNHLY, FYNNEI. Trimming at V came to 6 bases and at J to 2 bases, leaving 4 bases not matched to a gene. CDR3 length: 15 amino acids. The CDR3 DNA is TGTGCCAGCAGAGTCACAGGGGGCACTAATGAAAAACTGTTTTTT. Its translation is CASRVTGGTNEKLFF.

This clone appeared a few times. This chain connects TRBV19 to TRBJ2-1; 7 positions match TRBD2. The V gene end was trimmed by 1 base and the J gene end by 6 bases; junction bases not matched to a gene: 3. Germline assignment: CDR1 LNHDA and CDR2 SQIVND (reference sequence). This CDR3 has 14 amino acids. Here the CDR3 reads CASSIGGRGNEQFF. The CDR3 nucleotides read TGTGCCAGTAGTATAGGGGGGAGGGGCAATGAGCAGTTCTTC.